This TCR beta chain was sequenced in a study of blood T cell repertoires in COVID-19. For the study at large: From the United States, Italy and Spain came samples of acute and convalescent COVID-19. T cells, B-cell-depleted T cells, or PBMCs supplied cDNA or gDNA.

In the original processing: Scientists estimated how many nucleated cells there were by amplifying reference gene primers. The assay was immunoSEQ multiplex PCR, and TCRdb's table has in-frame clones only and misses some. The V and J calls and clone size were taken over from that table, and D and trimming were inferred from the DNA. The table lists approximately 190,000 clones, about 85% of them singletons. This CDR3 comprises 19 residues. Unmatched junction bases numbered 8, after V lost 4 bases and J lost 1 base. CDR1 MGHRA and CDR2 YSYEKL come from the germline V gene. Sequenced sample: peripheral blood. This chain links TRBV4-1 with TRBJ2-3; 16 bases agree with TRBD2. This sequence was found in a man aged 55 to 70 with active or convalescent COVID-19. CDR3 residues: CASSRVGLAGGPRTDTQYF. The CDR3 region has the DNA TGCGCCAGCAGCCGCGTGGGACTAGCGGGGGGGCCCCGCACAGATACGCAGTATTTT.